The entry below describes one TCR beta chain. In the original analysis: It was from reference gene primer amplification that nucleated cell counts were estimated. The repertoire was sequenced with immunoSEQ multiplex PCR; TCRdb's copy has only in-frame clones and lacks some. V, J and clone size derive from that table, while D and trimming were established from the DNA sequence. The sample consists of approximately 350,000 clones, over 70% of them appearing once. These data originate in a study of blood T cell repertoires in COVID-19. Study as a whole: Collection of acute and convalescent COVID-19 samples took place in the United States, Italy and Spain. The cDNA or gDNA used as material had been derived from T cells, B-cell-depleted T cells, or PBMCs.

The ends were cut back, 5 bases at V and 6 bases at J, with 8 bases in the middle. CDR1 and CDR2 (germline): MNHEY, SVGAGI. The CDR3 is 12 amino acids. This TCR came from a man aged 30 to 39 with active or convalescent COVID-19. Sequencing was performed on peripheral blood. The chain carries TRBV6-5 and TRBJ2-1, with D possibly being TRBD2 (6 bases). The CDR3 sequence: CASSPGGNEQFF. The CDR3 coding sequence is TGTGCCAGCAGTCCCGGGGGCAATGAGCAGTTCTTC.